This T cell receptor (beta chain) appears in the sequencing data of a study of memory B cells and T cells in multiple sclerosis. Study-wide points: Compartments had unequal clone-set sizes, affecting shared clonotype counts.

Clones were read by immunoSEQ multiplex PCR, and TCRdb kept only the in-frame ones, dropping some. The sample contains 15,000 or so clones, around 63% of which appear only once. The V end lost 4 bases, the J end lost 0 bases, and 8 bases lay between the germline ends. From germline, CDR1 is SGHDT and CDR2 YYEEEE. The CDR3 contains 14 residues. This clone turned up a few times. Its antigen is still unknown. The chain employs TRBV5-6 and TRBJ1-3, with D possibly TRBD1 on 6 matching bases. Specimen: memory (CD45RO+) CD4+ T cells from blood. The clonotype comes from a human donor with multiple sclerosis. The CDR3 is CASSEDSSGNTIYF. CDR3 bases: TGTGCCAGCAGCGAGGACAGCTCTGGAAACACCATATATTTT.